This T cell receptor beta chain was profiled in a study of identical twins. General study results and limits: Models underestimated out-of-frame TCR alpha sharing in monozygotic twins.

Ten or more counts support this clonotype. The antigen is undetermined. V was shortened by 4 bases and J by 10 bases, with 19 bases between the two germline ends. The CDR3 covers 15 residues. CDR1 is SGHVS, CDR2 FNYEAQ, per germline. TCRdb re-called the 5' RACE reads with MiXCR, one entry per CDR3 protein. The top ten clones hold more than 3% of a sample with around 240,000 distinct CDR3 sequences, 5.5% to 7% of them seen once. In addition, the sample was reused for a study of yellow fever vaccine responses in identical twins.

Sequences were obtained from memory (CD45RO+) T cells sorted from blood. V and J are TRBV7-6 and TRBJ1-4; a weak D match, TRBD1 (6 bases). The clonotype was recovered from a woman younger than 30 in good health. The CDR3, as DNA: TGTGCCAGCAGCTCAGGGGCCCTCCCAATGGGAAAACTGTTTTTT. This gives the protein CASSSGALPMGKLFF.